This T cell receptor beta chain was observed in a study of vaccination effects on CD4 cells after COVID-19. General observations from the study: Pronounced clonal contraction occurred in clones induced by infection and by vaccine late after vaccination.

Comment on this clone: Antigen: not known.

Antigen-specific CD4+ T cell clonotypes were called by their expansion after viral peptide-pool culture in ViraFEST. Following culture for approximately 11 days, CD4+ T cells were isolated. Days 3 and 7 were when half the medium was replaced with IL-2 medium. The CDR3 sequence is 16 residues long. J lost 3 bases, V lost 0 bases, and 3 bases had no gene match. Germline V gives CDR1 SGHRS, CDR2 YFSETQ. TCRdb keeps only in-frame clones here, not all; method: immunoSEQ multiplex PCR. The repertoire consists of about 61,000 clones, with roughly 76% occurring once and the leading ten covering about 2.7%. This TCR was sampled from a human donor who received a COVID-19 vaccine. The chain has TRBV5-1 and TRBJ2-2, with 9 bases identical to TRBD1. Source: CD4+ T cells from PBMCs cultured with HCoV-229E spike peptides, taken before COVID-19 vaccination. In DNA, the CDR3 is TGCGCCAGCAGCTTGGGGACAGGGGACTACACCGGGGAGCTGTTTTTT. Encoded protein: CASSLGTGDYTGELFF.